These 7 T cell receptor beta chains share one sample of origin, sequenced in a study of cytomegalovirus exposure and HLA in healthy donors. Primers: 60 Vbeta forward and 13 Jbeta reverse. Generated by immunoSEQ multiplex PCR, the TCRdb table keeps only in-frame clones and is missing some. The sample lists hundreds of thousands of clones, approximately 80% seen once, with approximately 2.8% in the top ten. The sequenced material came from PBMCs. The receptors were gathered from a man younger than 40 in good health and CMV-seronegative.

The chain carries TRBV28 and TRBJ2-2, with a possible D match to TRBD2 (6 bases). Germline lookup yields CDR1 MDHEN and CDR2 SYDVKM. CDR3 length equals 16 residues. V lost 3 bases, J lost 2 bases, and 13 bases lay in between. This CDR3 is CASSFPAGLNTGELFF. DNA for the CDR3: TGTGCCAGCAGTTTCCCGGCGGGACTCAACACCGGGGAGCTGTTTTTT. Filled out from reference TRBV28 and TRBJ2-2, the complete variable domain reads DVKVTQSSRYLVKRTGEKVFLECVQDMDHENMFWYRQDPGLGLRLIYFSYDVKMKEKGDIPEGYSVSREKKERFSLILESASTNQTSMYLCASSFPAGLNTGELFFGEGSRLTVL.

The chain employs TRBV2 and TRBJ1-2; 8 bases agree with TRBD1. Germline CDR1 and CDR2: SNHLY and FYNNEI. The junction had 11 bases not matched to a gene; V was cut back by 7 bases and J by 4 bases. This CDR3 has 15 residues. The CDR3 loop reads CASTYRTGTVYGYTF. The CDR3 DNA sequence: TGTGCCAGCACTTATCGGACAGGGACTGTCTATGGCTACACCTTC.

The rearrangement joins TRBV30 to TRBJ1-2; possible D gene TRBD1, 5 bases. Trimming left V 5 bases short and J 8 bases short, with 15 bases between. The CDR3 runs to 12 residues. Germline CDR1 and CDR2: GTSNPN and SVGIG (reference sequence). The DNA for the CDR3 is TGTGCCTGGGACAGCCCAACACAAGGCTACACCTTC. Translation gives CAWDSPTQGYTF.

The V call is TRBV6-5, the J call TRBJ2-2, with D possibly matching TRBD2 (6 bases). In germline, CDR1 is MNHEY, CDR2 SVGAGI. The CDR3 runs to 14 residues. Trimming cost V 8 bases and J 6 bases, with 16 bases left between them. In nucleotides, the CDR3 is TGTGCCAGCCGTCAGGAGGGTACGGCCGGGGAGCTGTTTTTT. Residues: CASRQEGTAGELFF.

The DNA of the CDR3 is TGTGCCAGCAGCCTCCGGGACAGGGGGTTAGACATTCAGTACTTC. Amino acids: CASSLRDRGLDIQYF. The chain carries TRBV27 and TRBJ2-4, with 11 bases identical to TRBD1. Per germline, CDR1 MNHEY and CDR2 SMNVEV (reference sequence). V was pared by 6 bases and J by 8 bases, with 9 bases of the junction left unmatched. The CDR3 loop spans 15 amino acids.

This chain uses TRBV19 with TRBJ1-2; 7 nucleotides align to TRBD1. The V segment lost 6 bases and the J segment 4 bases; nucleotides outside the gene matches: 5. Germline-derived CDR1 and CDR2 are LNHDA and SQIVND (reference sequence). The CDR3 runs to 13 residues. CDR3 region: CASSRDSFYGYTF. The CDR3 DNA follows: TGTGCCAGTAGCCGGGACAGCTTCTATGGCTACACCTTC.

The V call is TRBV7-9, the J call TRBJ1-1; D is unresolved. V was cut by 1 base and J by 0 bases, with 9 bases left in between. CDR3 length: 15 amino acids. Looked up from germline, CDR1 is SEHNR and CDR2 is FQNEAQ (reference sequence). In DNA form, the CDR3 reads TGTGCCAGCAGCTTAGACGCAGGCGTGAACACTGAAGCTTTCTTT. It is translated as CASSLDAGVNTEAFF.